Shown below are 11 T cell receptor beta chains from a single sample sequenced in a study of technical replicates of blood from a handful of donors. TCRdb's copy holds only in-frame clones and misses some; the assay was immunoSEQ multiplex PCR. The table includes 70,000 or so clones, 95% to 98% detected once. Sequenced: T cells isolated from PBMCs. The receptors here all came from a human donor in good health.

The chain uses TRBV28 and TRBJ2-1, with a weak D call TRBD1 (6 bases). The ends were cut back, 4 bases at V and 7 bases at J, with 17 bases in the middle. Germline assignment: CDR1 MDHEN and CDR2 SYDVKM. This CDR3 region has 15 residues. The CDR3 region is CASSYGTPRGNEQFF. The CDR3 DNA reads TGTGCCAGCAGTTACGGGACCCCGAGGGGGAATGAGCAGTTCTTC.

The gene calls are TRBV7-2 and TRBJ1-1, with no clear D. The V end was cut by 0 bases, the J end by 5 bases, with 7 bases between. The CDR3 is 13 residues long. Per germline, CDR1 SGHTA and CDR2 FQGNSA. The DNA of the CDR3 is TGTGCCAGCAGCTTAGCTGAGAGGACTGAAGCTTTCTTT. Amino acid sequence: CASSLAERTEAFF.

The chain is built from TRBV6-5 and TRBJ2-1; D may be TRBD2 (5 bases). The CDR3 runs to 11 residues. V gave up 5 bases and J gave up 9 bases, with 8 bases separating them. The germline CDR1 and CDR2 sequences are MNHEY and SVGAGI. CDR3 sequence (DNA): TGTGCCAGCAGTGAAGGACTTGAGCAGTTCTTC. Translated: CASSEGLEQFF.

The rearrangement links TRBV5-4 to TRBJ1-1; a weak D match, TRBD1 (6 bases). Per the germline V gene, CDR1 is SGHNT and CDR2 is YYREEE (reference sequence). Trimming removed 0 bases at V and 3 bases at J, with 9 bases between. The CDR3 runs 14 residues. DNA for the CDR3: TGTGCCAGCAGCTTGGGACAGGATTACACTGAAGCTTTCTTT. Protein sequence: CASSLGQDYTEAFF.

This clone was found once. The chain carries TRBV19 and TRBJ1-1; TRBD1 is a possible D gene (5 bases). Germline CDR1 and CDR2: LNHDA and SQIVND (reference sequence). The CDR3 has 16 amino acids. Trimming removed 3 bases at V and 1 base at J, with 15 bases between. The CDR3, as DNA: TGTGCCAGTAGTATCCCCTTGGGGCAGCCGAACACTGAAGCTTTCTTT. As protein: CASSIPLGQPNTEAFF.

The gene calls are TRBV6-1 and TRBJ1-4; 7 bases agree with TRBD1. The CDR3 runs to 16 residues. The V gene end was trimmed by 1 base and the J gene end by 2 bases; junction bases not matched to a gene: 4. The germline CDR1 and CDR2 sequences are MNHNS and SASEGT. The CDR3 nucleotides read TGTGCCAGCAGTGAAGGGGACAGCGCGACTAATGAAAAACTGTTTTTT. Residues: CASSEGDSATNEKLFF.

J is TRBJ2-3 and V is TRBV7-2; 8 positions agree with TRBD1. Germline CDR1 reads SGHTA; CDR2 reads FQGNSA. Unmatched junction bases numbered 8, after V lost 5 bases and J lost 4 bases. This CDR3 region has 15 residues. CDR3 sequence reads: CASSPRTGISDTQYF. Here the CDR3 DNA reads TGTGCCAGCAGCCCCCGGACAGGGATATCAGATACGCAGTATTTT.

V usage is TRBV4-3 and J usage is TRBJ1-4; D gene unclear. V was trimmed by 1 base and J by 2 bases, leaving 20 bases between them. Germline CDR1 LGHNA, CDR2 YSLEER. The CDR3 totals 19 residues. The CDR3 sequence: CASSQAAWEEVGTNEKLFF. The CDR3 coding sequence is TGCGCCAGCAGCCAAGCGGCATGGGAGGAGGTCGGGACTAATGAAAAACTGTTTTTT.

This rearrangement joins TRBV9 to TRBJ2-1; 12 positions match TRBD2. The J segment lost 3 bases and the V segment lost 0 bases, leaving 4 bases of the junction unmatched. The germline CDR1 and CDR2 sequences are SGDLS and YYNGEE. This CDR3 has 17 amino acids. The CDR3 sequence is CASSVEEGLAGYNEQFF. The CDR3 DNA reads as TGTGCCAGCAGCGTAGAAGAGGGACTAGCGGGCTACAATGAGCAGTTCTTC. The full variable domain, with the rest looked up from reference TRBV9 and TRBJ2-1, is DSGVTQTPKHLITATGQRVTLRCSPRSGDLSVYWYQQSLDQGLQFLIQYYNGEERAKGNILERFSAQQFPDLHSELNLSSLELGDSALYFCASSVEEGLAGYNEQFFGPGTRLTVL.

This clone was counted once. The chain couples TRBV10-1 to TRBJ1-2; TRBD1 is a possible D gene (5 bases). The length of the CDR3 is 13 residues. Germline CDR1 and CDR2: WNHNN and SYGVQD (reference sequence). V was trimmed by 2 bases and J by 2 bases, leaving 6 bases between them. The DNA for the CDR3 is TGCGCCAGCAGTGAGAACAGGAACTATGGCTACACCTTC. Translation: CASSENRNYGYTF.

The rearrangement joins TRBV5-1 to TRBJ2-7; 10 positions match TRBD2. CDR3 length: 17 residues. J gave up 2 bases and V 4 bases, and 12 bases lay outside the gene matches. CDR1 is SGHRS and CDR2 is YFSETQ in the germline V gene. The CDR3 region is CASSPFPGLAQTYEQYF. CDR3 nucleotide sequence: TGCGCCAGCAGCCCATTTCCGGGACTAGCGCAAACCTACGAGCAGTACTTC.